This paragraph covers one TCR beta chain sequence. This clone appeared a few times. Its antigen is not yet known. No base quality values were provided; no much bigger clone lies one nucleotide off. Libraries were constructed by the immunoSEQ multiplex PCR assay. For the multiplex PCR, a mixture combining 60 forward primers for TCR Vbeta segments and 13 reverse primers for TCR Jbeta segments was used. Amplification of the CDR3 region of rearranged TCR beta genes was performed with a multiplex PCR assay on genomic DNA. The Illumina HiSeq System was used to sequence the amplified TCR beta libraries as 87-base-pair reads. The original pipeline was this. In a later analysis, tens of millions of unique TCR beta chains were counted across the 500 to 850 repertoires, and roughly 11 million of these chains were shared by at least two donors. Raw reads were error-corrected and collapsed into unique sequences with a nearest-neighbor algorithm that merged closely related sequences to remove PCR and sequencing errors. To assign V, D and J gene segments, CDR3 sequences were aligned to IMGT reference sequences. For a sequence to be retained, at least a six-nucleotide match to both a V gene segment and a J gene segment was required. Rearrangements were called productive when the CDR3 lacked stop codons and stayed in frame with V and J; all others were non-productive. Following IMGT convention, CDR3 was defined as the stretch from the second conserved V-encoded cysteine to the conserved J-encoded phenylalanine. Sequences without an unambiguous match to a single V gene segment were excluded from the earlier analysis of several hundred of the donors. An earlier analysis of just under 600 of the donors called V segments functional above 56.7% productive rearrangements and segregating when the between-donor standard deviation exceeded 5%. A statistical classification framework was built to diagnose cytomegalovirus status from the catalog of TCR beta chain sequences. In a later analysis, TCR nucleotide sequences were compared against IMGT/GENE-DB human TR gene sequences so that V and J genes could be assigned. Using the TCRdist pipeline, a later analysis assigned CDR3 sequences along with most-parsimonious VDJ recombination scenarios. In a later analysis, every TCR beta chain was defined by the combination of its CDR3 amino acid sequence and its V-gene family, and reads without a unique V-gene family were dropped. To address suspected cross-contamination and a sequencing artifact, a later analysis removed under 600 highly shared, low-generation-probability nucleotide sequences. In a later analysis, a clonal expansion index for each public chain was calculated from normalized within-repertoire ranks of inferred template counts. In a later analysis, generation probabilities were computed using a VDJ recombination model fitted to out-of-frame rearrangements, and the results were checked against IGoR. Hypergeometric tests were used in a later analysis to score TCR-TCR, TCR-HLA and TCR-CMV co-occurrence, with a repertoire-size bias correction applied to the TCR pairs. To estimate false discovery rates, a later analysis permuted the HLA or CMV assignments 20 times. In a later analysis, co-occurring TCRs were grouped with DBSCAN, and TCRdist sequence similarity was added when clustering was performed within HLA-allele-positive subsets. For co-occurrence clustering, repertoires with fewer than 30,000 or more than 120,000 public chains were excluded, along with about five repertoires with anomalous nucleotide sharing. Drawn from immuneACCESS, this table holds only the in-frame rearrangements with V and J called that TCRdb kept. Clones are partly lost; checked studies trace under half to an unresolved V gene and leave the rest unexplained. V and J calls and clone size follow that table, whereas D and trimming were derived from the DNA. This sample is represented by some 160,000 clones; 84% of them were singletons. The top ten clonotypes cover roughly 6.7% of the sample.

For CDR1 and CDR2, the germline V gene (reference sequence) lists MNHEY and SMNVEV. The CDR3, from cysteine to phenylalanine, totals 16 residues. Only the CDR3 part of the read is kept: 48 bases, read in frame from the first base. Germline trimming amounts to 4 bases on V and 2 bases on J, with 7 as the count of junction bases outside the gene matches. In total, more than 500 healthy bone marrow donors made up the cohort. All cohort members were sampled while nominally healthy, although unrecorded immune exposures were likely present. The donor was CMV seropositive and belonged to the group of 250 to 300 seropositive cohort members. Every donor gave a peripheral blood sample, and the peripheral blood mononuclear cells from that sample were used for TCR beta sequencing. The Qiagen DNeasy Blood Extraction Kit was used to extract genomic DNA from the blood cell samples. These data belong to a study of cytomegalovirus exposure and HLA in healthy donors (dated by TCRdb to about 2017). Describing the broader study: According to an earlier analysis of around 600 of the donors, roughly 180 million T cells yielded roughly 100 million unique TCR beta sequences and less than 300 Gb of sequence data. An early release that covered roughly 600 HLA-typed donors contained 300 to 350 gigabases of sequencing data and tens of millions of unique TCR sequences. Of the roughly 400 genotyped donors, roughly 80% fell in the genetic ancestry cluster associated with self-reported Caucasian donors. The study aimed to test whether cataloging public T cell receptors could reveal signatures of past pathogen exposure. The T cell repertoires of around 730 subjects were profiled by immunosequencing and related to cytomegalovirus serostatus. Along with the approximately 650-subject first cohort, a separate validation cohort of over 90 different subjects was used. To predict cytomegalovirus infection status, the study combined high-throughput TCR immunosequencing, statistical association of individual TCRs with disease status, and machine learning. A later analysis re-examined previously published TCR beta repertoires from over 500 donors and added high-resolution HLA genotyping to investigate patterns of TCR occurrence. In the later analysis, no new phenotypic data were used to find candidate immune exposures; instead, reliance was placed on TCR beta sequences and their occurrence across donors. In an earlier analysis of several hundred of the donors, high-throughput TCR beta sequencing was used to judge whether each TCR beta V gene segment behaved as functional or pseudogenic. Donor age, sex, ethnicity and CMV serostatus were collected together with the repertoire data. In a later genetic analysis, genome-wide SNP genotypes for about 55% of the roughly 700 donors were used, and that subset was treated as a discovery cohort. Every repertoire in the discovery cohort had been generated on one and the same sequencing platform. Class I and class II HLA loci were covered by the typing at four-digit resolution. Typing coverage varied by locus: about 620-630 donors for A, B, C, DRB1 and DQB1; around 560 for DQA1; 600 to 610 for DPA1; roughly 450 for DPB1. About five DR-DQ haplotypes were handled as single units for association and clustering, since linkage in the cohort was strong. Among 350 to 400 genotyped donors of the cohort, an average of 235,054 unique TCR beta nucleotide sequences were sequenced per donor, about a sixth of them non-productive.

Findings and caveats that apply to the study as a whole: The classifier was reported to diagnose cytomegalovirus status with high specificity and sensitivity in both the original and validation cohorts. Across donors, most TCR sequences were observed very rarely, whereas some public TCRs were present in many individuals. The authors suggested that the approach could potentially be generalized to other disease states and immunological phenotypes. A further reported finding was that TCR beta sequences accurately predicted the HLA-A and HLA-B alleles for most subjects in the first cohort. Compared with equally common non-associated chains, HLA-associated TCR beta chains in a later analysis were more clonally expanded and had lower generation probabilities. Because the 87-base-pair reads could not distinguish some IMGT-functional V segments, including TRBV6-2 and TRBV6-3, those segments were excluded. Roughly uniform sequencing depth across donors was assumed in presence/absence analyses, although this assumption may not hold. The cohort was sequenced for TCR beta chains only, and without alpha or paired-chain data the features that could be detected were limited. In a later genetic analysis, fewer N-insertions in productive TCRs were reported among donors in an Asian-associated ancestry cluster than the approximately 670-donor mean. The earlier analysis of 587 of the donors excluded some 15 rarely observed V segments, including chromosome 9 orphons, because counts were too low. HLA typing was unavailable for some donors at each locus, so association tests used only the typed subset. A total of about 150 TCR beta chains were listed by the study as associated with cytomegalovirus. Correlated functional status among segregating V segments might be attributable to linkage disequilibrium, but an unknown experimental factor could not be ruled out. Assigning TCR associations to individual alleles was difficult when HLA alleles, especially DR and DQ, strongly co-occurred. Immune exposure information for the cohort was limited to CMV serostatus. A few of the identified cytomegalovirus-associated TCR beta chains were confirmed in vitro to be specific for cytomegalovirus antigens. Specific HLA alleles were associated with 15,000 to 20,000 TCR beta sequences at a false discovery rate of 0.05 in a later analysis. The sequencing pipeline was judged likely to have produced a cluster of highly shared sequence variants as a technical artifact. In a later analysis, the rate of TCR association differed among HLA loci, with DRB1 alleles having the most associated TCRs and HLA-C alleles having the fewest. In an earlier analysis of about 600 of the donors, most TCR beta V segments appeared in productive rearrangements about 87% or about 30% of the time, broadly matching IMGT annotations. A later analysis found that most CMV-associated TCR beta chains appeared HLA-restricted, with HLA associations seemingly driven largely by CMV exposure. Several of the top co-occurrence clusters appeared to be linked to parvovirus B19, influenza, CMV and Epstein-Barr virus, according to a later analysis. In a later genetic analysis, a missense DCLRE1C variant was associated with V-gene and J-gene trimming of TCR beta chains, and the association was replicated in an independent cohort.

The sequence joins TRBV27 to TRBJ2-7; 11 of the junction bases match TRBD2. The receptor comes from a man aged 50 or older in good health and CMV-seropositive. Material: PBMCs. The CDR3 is CASSSPGLAAPYEQYF. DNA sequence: TGTGCCAGCAGTTCTCCGGGACTAGCGGCTCCCTACGAGCAGTACTTC.